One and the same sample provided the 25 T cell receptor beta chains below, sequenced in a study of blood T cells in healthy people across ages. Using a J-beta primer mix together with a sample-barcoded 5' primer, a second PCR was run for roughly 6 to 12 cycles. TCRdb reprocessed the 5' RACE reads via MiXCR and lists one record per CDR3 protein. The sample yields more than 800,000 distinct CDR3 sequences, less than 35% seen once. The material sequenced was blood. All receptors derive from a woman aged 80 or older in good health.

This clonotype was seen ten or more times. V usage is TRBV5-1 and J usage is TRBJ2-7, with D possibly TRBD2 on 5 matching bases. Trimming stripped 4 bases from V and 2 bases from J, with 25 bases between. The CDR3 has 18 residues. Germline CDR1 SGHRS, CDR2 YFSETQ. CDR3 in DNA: TGCGCCAGCAGCGCAAAGTCCTACACCCGACTCGGGACCTACGAGCAGTACTTC. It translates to CASSAKSYTRLGTYEQYF.

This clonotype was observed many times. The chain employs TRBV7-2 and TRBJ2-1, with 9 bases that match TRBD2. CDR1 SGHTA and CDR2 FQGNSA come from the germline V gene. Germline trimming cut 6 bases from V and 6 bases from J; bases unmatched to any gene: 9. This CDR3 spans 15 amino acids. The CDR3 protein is CASRVPGLASNEQFF. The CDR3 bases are TGTGCCAGCAGGGTACCGGGACTAGCATCCAATGAGCAGTTCTTC.

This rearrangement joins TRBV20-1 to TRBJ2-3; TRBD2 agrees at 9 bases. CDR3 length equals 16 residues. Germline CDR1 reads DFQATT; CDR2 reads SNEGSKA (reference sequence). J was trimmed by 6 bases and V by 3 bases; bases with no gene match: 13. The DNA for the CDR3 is TGCAGTGCTAGTCTTATGCGGGGGGGCGAAACGGATACGCAGTATTTT. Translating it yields CSASLMRGGETDTQYF.

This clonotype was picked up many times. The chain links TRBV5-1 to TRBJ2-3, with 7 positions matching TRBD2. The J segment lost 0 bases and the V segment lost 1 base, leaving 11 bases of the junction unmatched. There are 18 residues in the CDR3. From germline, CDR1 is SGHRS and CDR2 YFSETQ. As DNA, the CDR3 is TGCGCCAGCAGCTTGTCTTCTACGACTAGCCATAGCACAGATACGCAGTATTTT. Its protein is CASSLSSTTSHSTDTQYF. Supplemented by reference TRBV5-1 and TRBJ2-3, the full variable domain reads KAGVTQTPRYLIKTRGQQVTLSCSPISGHRSVSWYQQTPGQGLQFLFEYFSETQRNKGNFPGRFSGRQFSNSRSEMNVSTLELGDSALYLCASSLSSTTSHSTDTQYFGPGTRLTVL.

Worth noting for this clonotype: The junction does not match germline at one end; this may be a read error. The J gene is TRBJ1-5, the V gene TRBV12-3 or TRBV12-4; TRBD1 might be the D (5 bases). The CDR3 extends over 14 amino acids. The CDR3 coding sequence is TGTGTCAGCAGCAGCAGGGTTAGCAATCAGCCCCAGCATTTT. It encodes CVSSSRVSNQPQHF.

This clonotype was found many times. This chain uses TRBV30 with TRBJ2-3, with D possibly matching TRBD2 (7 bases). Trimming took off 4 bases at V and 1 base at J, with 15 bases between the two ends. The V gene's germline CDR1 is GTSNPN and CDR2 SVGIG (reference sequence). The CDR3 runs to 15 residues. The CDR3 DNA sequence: TGTGCCTGGAATGCGGGGGCGGGAGGCACAGATACGCAGTATTTT. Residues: CAWNAGAGGTDTQYF.

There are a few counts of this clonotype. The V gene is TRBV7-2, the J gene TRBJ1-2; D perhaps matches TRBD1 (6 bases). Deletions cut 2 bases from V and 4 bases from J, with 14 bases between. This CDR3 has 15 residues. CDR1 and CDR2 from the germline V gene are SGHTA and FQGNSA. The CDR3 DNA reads TGTGCCAGCAGCTTACCGGGCAGGGGTGGCTATGGCTACACCTTC. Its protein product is CASSLPGRGGYGYTF.

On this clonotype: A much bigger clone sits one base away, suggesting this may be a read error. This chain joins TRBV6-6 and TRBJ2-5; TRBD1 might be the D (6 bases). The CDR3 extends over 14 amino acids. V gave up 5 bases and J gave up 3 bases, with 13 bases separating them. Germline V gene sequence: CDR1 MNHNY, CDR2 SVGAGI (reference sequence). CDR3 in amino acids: CASSMSTGKETQYF. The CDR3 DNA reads TGTGCCAGCAGTATGTCGACAGGAAAAGAGACCCAGTACTTC.

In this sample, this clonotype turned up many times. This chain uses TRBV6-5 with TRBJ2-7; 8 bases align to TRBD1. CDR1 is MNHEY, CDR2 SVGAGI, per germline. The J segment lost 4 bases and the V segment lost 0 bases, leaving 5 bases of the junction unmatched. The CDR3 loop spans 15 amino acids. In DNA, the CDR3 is TGTGCCAGCAGTTACTCGGCAGGGGGCGCGTACGAGCAGTACTTC. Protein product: CASSYSAGGAYEQYF.

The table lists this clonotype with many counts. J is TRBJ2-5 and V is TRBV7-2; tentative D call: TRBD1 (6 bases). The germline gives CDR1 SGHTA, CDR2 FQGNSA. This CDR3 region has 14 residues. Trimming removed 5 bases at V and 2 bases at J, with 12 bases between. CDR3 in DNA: TGTGCCAGCAGCCAACAGGGAGTTCAAGAGACCCAGTACTTC. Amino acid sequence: CASSQQGVQETQYF.

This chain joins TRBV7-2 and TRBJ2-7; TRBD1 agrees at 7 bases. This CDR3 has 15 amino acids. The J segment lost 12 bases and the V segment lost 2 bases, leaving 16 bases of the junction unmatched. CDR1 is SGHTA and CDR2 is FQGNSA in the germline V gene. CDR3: CASSLPSTGFETRYF. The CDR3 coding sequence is TGTGCCAGCAGCTTACCGTCGACAGGGTTTGAGACCCGGTACTTC.

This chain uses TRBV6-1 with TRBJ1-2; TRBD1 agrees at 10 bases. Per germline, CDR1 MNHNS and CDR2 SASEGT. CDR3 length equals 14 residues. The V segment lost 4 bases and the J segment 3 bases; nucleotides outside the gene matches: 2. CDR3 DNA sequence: TGTGCCAGCAGTGGGGGGACAGGGGACTATGGCTACACCTTC. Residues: CASSGGTGDYGYTF.

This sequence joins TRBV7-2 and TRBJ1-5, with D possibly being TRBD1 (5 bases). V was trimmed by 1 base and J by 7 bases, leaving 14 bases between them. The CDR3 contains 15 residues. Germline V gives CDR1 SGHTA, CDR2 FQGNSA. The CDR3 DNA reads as TGTGCCAGCAGCTTAGATGGGGGGTCCAGACAGCCCCAGCATTTT. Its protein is CASSLDGGSRQPQHF.

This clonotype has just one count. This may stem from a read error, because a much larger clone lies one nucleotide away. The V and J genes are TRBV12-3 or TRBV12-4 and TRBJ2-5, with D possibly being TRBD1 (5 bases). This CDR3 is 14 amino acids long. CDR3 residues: CANSLRRQQETQYF. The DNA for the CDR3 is TGTGCCAACAGTTTACGAAGACAGCAAGAGACCCAGTACTTC.

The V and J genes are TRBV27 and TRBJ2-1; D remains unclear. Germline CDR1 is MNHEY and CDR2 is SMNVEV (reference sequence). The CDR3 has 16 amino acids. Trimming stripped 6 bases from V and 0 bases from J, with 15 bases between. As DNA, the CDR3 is TGTGCCAGCAGGAGCCCGAGCCGAAGCTCCTACAATGAGCAGTTCTTC. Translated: CASRSPSRSSYNEQFF.

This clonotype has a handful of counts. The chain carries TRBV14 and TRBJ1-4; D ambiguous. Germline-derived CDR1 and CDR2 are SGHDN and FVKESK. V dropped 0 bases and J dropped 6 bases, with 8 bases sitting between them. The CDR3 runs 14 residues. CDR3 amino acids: CASSQDDGYEKLFF. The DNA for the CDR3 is TGTGCCAGCAGCCAAGATGATGGGTATGAAAAACTGTTTTTT.

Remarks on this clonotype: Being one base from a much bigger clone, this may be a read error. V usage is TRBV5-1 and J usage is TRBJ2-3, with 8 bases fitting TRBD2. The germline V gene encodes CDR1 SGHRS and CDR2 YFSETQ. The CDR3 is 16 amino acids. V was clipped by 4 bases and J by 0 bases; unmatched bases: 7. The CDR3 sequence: CASSRMIAGSTDTQYF. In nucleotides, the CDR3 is TGCGCCAGCAGCCGAATGATAGCGGGGAGCACAGATACGCAGTATTTT.

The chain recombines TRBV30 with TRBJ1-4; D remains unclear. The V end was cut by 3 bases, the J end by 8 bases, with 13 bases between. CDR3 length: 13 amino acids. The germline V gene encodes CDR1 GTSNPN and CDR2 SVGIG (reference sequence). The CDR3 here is CAWSLNNPEKLFF. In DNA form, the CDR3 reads TGTGCCTGGAGCCTCAACAACCCAGAAAAACTGTTTTTT.

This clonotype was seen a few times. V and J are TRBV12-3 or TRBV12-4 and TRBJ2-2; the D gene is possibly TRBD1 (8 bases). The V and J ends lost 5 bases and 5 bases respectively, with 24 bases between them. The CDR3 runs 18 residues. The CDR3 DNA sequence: TGTGCCAGCAGTCCGGAATGGGGGACAGGCGGGGGAACCGGGGAGCTGTTTTTT. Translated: CASSPEWGTGGGTGELFF.

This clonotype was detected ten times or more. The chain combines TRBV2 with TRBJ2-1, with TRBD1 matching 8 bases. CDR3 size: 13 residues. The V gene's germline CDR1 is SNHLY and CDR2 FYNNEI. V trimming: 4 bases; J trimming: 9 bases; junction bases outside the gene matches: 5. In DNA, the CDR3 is TGTGCCAGCAGTGGTCAGGGGGCGGTTGAGCAGTTCTTC. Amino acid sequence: CASSGQGAVEQFF.

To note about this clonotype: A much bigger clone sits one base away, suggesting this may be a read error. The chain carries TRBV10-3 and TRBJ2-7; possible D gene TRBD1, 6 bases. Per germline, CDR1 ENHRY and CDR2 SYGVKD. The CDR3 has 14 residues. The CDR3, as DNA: TGTGCCATCAGGCAAAAGGACAGCTCCTACAAGCAGTACTTC. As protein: CAIRQKDSSYKQYF.

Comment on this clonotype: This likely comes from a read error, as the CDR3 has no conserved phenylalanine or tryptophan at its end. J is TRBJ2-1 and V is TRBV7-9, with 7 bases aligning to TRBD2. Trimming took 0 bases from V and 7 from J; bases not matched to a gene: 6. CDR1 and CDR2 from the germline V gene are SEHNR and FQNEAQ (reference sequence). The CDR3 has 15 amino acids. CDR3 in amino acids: CASSLAGGGQNEQFS. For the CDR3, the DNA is TGTGCCAGCAGCTTAGCGGGGGGGGGTCAGAATGAGCAGTTCTCC.

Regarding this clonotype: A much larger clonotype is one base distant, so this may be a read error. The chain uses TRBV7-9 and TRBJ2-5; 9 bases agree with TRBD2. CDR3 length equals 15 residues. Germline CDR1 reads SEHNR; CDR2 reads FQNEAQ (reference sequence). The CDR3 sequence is CASSLTSGAQETRYF. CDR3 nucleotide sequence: TGTGCCAGCAGCTTGACTAGCGGAGCCCAAGAGACCCGGTACTTC. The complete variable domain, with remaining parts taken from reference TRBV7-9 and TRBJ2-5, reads DTGVSQNPRHKITKRGQNVTFRCDPISEHNRLYWYRQTLGQGPEFLTYFQNEAQLEKSRLLSDRFSAERPKGSFSTLEIQRTEQGDSAMYLCASSLTSGAQETRYFGPGTRLLVL.

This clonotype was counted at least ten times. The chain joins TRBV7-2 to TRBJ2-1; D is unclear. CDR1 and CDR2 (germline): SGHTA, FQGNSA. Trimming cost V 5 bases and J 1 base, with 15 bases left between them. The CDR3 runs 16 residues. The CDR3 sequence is CASSPLPPGSYNEQFF. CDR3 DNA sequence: TGTGCCAGCAGCCCCCTTCCCCCGGGTTCCTACAATGAGCAGTTCTTC.

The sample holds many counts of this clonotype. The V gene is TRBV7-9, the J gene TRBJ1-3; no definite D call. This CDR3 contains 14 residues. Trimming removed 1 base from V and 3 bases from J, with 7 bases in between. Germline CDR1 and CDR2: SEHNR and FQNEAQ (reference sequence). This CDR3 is CASSLVGSGNTIYF. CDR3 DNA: TGTGCCAGCAGCTTAGTAGGCAGTGGAAACACCATATATTTT.